The present T cell receptor beta chain was sequenced within a study of T cell repertoires in cytomegalovirus infection. TCRdb fed the reads into MiXCR, producing one record per CDR3 protein. The profile shows about a million distinct CDR3 sequences, approximately 32% of them singletons. This clonotype is deemed medium-sized. What it binds is not known. The TCR originated in a human donor in good health (CMV status not recorded). Some clones in this sample may be carry-over from other donors' samples. This specimen was cultured CD8+ T cells from PBMCs, taken from culture after CMV antigen stimulation.

The CDR3 DNA reads as TGTGCCTCGCGGGGGGAACAGCTCTATATTGGCTACACCTTC. Protein sequence: CASRGEQLYIGYTF. This chain connects TRBV6-6 to TRBJ1-2; a weak D match, TRBD1 (5 bases). This CDR3 is built from 14 residues. CDR1 is MNHNY and CDR2 is SVGAGI in the germline V gene (reference sequence). Trimming pared 11 bases from V and 7 bases from J, leaving 23 bases between.